This T cell receptor (beta chain) was profiled in a study of blood T cell repertoires in COVID-19. Study overall: PBMCs, B-cell-depleted T cells, or T cells provided the cDNA or gDNA that made up the material.

As originally analysed: For nucleated cells, counts were estimated from reference gene primer amplification. Profiled with immunoSEQ multiplex PCR; TCRdb holds only in-frame clones, not every one. The DNA was the basis for D and trimming; V, J and clone size are from that table. The table shows approximately 290,000 clones, with 80% to 90% occurring only once. Residents of about two dozen US areas, aged about 18 to 89 years, made up the participants. Participant-reported clinical history was the basis for cohort assignment. The CDR3 runs 14 residues. Germline loops: CDR1 LNHDA, CDR2 SQIVND (reference sequence). The ends were cut back, 7 bases at V and 5 bases at J, with 15 bases in the middle.

The genes are TRBV19 and TRBJ1-3; D is unresolved. Sequencing used PBMCs or T cells enriched from blood (not recorded which). The TCR comes from a woman aged 30 to 39 who had recovered from COVID-19. The CDR3 loop reads CASTNGQLRNTIYF. In DNA form, the CDR3 reads TGTGCCAGTACCAATGGCCAACTAAGAAACACCATATATTTT. Based on the CDR3 plus reference TRBV19 and TRBJ1-3, the full variable domain is DGGITQSPKYLFRKEGQNVTLSCEQNLNHDAMYWYRQDPGQGLRLIYYSQIVNDFQKGDIAEGYSVSREKKESFPLTVTSAQKNPTAFYLCASTNGQLRNTIYFGEGSWLTVV.